Below are 27 T cell receptor beta chains sequenced from a single sample in a study of cytomegalovirus exposure and HLA in healthy donors (dated by TCRdb to 2017 to 2019). The library was obtained by the immunoSEQ multiplex PCR assay. For the multiplex PCR, a mixture combining 60 forward primers for TCR Vbeta segments and 13 reverse primers for TCR Jbeta segments was used. As stored in TCRdb, this immuneACCESS dataset retains in-frame rearrangements with V and J assigned. A fraction of the clones does not appear; measured against another copy, unresolved V genes explain less than half of the discrepancy, and the remainder lacks a known reason. The sample data list about 110,000 clones, and 15% of these were observed just once. 0.83% of the sample comes from the top ten. Sequenced: PBMCs. The receptors were sampled from a female donor in good health and CMV-seronegative.

The chain employs TRBV2 and TRBJ2-7; TRBD1 matches at 9 bases. The CDR3 covers 16 residues. Germline V lookup: CDR1 SNHLY, CDR2 FYNNEI. With 4 bases clipped from V and 5 bases from J, the junction kept 12 bases outside the gene matches. DNA of the CDR3: TGTGCCAGCAGTGGGGGGCTCGGACAGGGGAACAACGAGCAGTACTTC. It yields the protein CASSGGLGQGNNEQYF.

This chain joins TRBV14 and TRBJ2-1, with 9 bases fitting TRBD1. The CDR3 contains 16 residues. V shed 3 bases, J shed 9 bases, and the junction held 12 bases outside the gene matches. Germline V gives CDR1 SGHDN, CDR2 FVKESK. CDR3 sequence: CASSQGGDRGWGEQFF. Here the CDR3 DNA reads TGTGCCAGCAGCCAGGGAGGCGACAGGGGGTGGGGTGAGCAGTTCTTC.

This clone was seen a few times. The chain has TRBV30 and TRBJ2-2, with 8 bases matching TRBD2. In germline, CDR1 is GTSNPN, CDR2 SVGIG (reference sequence). The ends lost 2 bases at V and 6 bases at J; junction bases unmatched: 8. The CDR3 contains 15 residues. DNA of the CDR3: TGTGCCTGGAGTCCAGGACTAGCCCCAGCCGGGGAGCTGTTTTTT. Its translation: CAWSPGLAPAGELFF. The full variable domain, with the rest looked up from reference TRBV30 and TRBJ2-2, is SQTIHQWPATLVQPVGSPLSLECTVEGTSNPNLYWYRQAAGRGLQLLFYSVGIGQISSEVPQNLSASRPQDRQFILSSKKLLLSDSGFYLCAWSPGLAPAGELFFGEGSRLTVL.

V and J are TRBV28 and TRBJ2-7; TRBD2 is a possible D gene (5 bases). Trimming cost V 10 bases and J 1 base, with 14 bases left between them. CDR1 and CDR2 (germline): MDHEN, SYDVKM. The CDR3 is 13 residues long. CDR3: CATYGGRSYEQYF. The CDR3 bases are TGTGCCACTTACGGCGGGCGTTCCTACGAGCAGTACTTC.

This clone was detected only a few times. V usage is TRBV19 and J usage is TRBJ1-2; TRBD1 is a possible D gene (5 bases). The CDR3 runs to 13 residues. Trimming pared 1 base from V and 8 bases from J, leaving 11 bases between. The germline CDR1 and CDR2 sequences are LNHDA and SQIVND (reference sequence). The CDR3 DNA reads TGTGCCAGTAGTATAGGGCCAGGGCAGGGCTACACCTTC. Its protein is CASSIGPGQGYTF.

This clone was counted only a few times. The genes are TRBV7-2 and TRBJ2-5; D uncertain. The V gene lost 7 bases and the J gene lost 5 bases, with 8 bases spanning the gap. There are 11 residues in the CDR3. Germline values: CDR1 SGHTA, CDR2 FQGNSA. The DNA of the CDR3 is TGTGCCAGCACGAGGCGGGAGACCCAGTACTTC. It yields the protein CASTRRETQYF.

This clone came up a few times. This chain links TRBV5-6 with TRBJ1-5; D is unresolved. This CDR3 region has 12 residues. Germline assignment: CDR1 SGHDT and CDR2 YYEEEE. Deletions cut 2 bases from V and 4 bases from J, with 4 bases between. CDR3 region: CASSFSNQPQHF. CDR3 in DNA: TGTGCCAGCAGCTTTTCAAATCAGCCCCAGCATTTT.

This clone was seen a few times. V and J are TRBV6-4 and TRBJ2-7; 12 nucleotides match TRBD1. CDR3 size: 16 residues. The germline CDR1 and CDR2 sequences are MRHNA and SNTAGT. V lost 3 bases and J lost 5; bases outside the gene matches: 8. CDR3: CASSDEPGQGAHEQYF. The CDR3 DNA is TGTGCCAGCAGTGATGAACCGGGACAGGGGGCCCACGAGCAGTACTTC.

This clone was seen more than once but under ten times. V is TRBV19 and J is TRBJ2-7; TRBD1 agrees at 9 bases. The CDR3 covers 15 residues. With 5 bases clipped from V and 3 bases from J, the junction kept 8 bases outside the gene matches. CDR1 is LNHDA and CDR2 is SQIVND in the germline V gene (reference sequence). The CDR3 DNA is TGTGCCAGTAGTCCAGGGACAGGGAGGAACTACGAGCAGTACTTC. Protein: CASSPGTGRNYEQYF.

This clone was seen more than once but under ten times. J is TRBJ1-5 and V is TRBV6-9; D unclear. Deletions cut 2 bases from V and 8 bases from J, with 19 bases between. The CDR3 loop spans 16 amino acids. The V gene's germline CDR1 is MNHGY and CDR2 SVAAGI. The CDR3 loop is CASSYSTAGLQEPQHF. In nucleotides, the CDR3 is TGTGCCAGCAGTTATAGTACGGCAGGCCTCCAGGAGCCCCAGCATTTT.

This clone turned up a few times. V and J are TRBV4-2 and TRBJ1-5; 8 bases are a match to TRBD1. The V and J ends lost 0 bases and 3 bases, in that order; junction bases with no gene match: 13. In germline, CDR1 is LGHNA, CDR2 YNFKEQ. The CDR3 has 19 residues. The DNA of the CDR3 is TGTGCCAGCAGCCAAGATAAGAGGGAGACAGGGGAGGCCAATCAGCCCCAGCATTTT. This sequence encodes CASSQDKRETGEANQPQHF.

This clone was observed a handful of times. This chain links TRBV2 with TRBJ1-1; the match to TRBD1 covers 8 bases. The germline V gene has CDR1 SNHLY and CDR2 FYNNEI. This CDR3 spans 15 amino acids. V dropped 6 bases and J dropped 0; count of bases not matched to a gene: 6. This chain's CDR3 is CASSAGQALNTEAFF. CDR3 in DNA: TGTGCCAGCAGCGCGGGACAGGCGCTGAACACTGAAGCTTTCTTT.

The V and J genes are TRBV10-1 and TRBJ1-5, with TRBD1 as a possible D gene (5 bases). The CDR3 is made up of 16 amino acids. The ends were cut back, 7 bases at V and 2 bases at J, with 18 bases in the middle. Germline CDR1 is WNHNN and CDR2 is SYGVQD (reference sequence). CDR3 region: CASNLDIPRGNQPQHF. CDR3 nucleotides: TGCGCCAGCAACTTGGACATACCTAGGGGCAATCAGCCCCAGCATTTT.

The chain carries TRBV5-1 and TRBJ2-7, with 10 bases matching TRBD1. The junction had 6 bases not matched to a gene; V was cut back by 1 base and J by 2 bases. CDR3 length: 16 amino acids. Germline CDR1 and CDR2: SGHRS and YFSETQ. The CDR3 DNA follows: TGCGCCAGCAGCTTGAGATCTGGACAGGGGGCCTACGAGCAGTACTTC. Residues: CASSLRSGQGAYEQYF.

The genes are TRBV2 and TRBJ1-2; tentatively, D is TRBD1 (6 bases). V lost 6 bases and J 4 bases, leaving 15 bases between the germline ends. Germline CDR1 reads SNHLY; CDR2 reads FYNNEI. CDR3 length: 14 residues. Here the CDR3 reads CASRGDMYLYGYTF. The CDR3 nucleotides read TGTGCCAGCAGGGGGGACATGTACCTCTATGGCTACACCTTC. The variable domain in full, with the rest retrieved from reference TRBV2 and TRBJ1-2, is EPEVTQTPSHQVTQMGQEVILRCVPISNHLYFYWYRQILGQKVEFLVSFYNNEISEKSEIFDDQFSVERPDGSNFTLKIRSTKLEDSAMYFCASRGDMYLYGYTFGSGTRLTVV.

This chain connects TRBV13 to TRBJ2-1, with 14 bases aligning to TRBD2. CDR1 PRHDT and CDR2 FYEKMQ come from the germline V gene (reference sequence). The J segment lost 2 bases and the V segment lost 3 bases, leaving 0 bases of the junction unmatched. There are 16 residues in the CDR3. CDR3: CASSLGLAGAYNEQFF. The CDR3 DNA is TGTGCCAGCAGCTTGGGACTAGCGGGGGCCTACAATGAGCAGTTCTTC.

The chain links TRBV9 to TRBJ2-5, with D possibly matching TRBD2 (5 bases). V lost 6 bases to trimming and J lost 5 bases, with 14 bases between them. This CDR3 has 13 residues. CDR1 is SGDLS, CDR2 YYNGEE, per germline. CDR3 DNA sequence: TGTGCCAGCAACCCAGGCTGGGAGGAGACCCAGTACTTC. It codes for CASNPGWEETQYF.

The genes are TRBV7-2 and TRBJ1-1; D might be TRBD1 (5 bases). V was shortened by 3 bases and J by 1 base, with 12 bases between the two germline ends. CDR1 and CDR2 (germline): SGHTA, FQGNSA. The length of the CDR3 is 15 residues. The CDR3 DNA reads as TGTGCCAGCAGCTTGGTCGGGGGTCCGAACACTGAAGCTTTCTTT. This translates into CASSLVGGPNTEAFF.

This clone was observed a few times. The chain carries TRBV30 and TRBJ2-5, with 9 bases aligning to TRBD2. Germline V gene data show CDR1 as GTSNPN and CDR2 as SVGIG (reference sequence). The ends lost 2 bases at V and 3 bases at J; junction bases unmatched: 4. The CDR3 has 14 residues. The CDR3 here is CAWSFVAGEETQYF. The CDR3 bases are TGTGCCTGGAGTTTCGTAGCGGGGGAAGAGACCCAGTACTTC.

The table lists this clone with a few counts. The chain combines TRBV15 with TRBJ2-5; TRBD2 matches at 9 bases. After removal of 0 bases from V and 7 bases from J, the junction contained 9 bases not matched to a gene. The CDR3 loop spans 16 amino acids. Germline V gene sequence: CDR1 LNHNV, CDR2 YYDKDF (reference sequence). In DNA form, the CDR3 reads TGTGCCACCAGCAGAGACCCTCTTAGCGGGGGCATGACCCAGTACTTC. Translating it yields CATSRDPLSGGMTQYF.

This clone was counted between two and nine times. This CDR3 is CASRGTGVHEQYF. Written as DNA, the CDR3 is TGTGCCAGTAGGGGGACAGGGGTCCACGAGCAGTACTTC. The rearrangement links TRBV19 to TRBJ2-7; 10 nucleotides match TRBD1. The germline gives CDR1 LNHDA, CDR2 SQIVND (reference sequence). Trimming cost V 6 bases and J 5 bases; bases outside gene matches: 4. CDR3 size: 13 residues.

This clone was observed a few times. The rearrangement uses TRBV7-9 and TRBJ2-5; the match to TRBD1 covers 8 bases. CDR3 size: 15 residues. The V gene end was trimmed by 7 bases and the J gene end by 3 bases; junction bases not matched to a gene: 10. CDR1 is SEHNR and CDR2 is FQNEAQ in the germline V gene (reference sequence). CDR3 sequence: CASNFPDRAKETQYF. CDR3 DNA sequence: TGTGCCAGCAACTTTCCGGACAGGGCGAAAGAGACCCAGTACTTC.

The CDR3 bases are TGCGCCAGCAGCCACCTTAGCTACGATACGCAGTATTTT. Amino acids: CASSHLSYDTQYF. The V and J genes are TRBV4-3 and TRBJ2-3; no clear D. Trimming pared 3 bases from V and 6 bases from J, leaving 10 bases between. The CDR3 has 13 residues. Germline lookup yields CDR1 LGHNA and CDR2 YSLEER.

V is TRBV7-2 and J is TRBJ2-1, with D possibly TRBD2 on 5 matching bases. Germline CDR1 SGHTA, CDR2 FQGNSA. CDR3 length: 13 amino acids. V lost 6 bases and J 8 bases, leaving 14 bases between the germline ends. The CDR3 nucleotides are TGTGCCAGCAGTCAAGGCGGGTGGGATGAGCAGTTCTTC. Encoded protein: CASSQGGWDEQFF.

The rearrangement uses TRBV6-1 and TRBJ2-3; possibly TRBD1 for D (5 bases). Trimming removed 4 bases at V and 0 bases at J, with 11 bases between. Per germline, CDR1 MNHNS and CDR2 SASEGT. There are 15 residues in the CDR3. CDR3: CASSVKGLSTDTQYF. The CDR3 DNA is TGTGCCAGCAGTGTGAAGGGGCTAAGCACAGATACGCAGTATTTT.

The chain links TRBV13 to TRBJ1-4, with D hard to call. CDR3 length equals 14 residues. Germline values: CDR1 PRHDT, CDR2 FYEKMQ (reference sequence). V gave up 5 bases and J gave up 5 bases, with 12 bases separating them. CDR3 coding DNA: TGTGCCAGCAGCCCCGGGAGAATAAATGAAAAACTGTTTTTT. Translated, it gives CASSPGRINEKLFF.

The chain combines TRBV6-1 with TRBJ2-5, with 8 bases aligning to TRBD2. CDR3 size: 14 residues. The V segment lost 8 bases and the J segment 4 bases; nucleotides outside the gene matches: 9. CDR1 MNHNS and CDR2 SASEGT come from the germline V gene. CDR3 nucleotide sequence: TGTGCCAGCTGGCGGGGAGCGGGAGCAGAGACCCAGTACTTC. Its protein product is CASWRGAGAETQYF.